This is a list of T cell receptor beta chains from one sample in a study of blood T cell repertoires in COVID-19. Produced via immunoSEQ multiplex PCR; TCRdb's table is partial and in-frame only. The sample consists of 200,000 or so clones, roughly 90% of them appearing once. Sequencing was performed on peripheral blood. Receptors originate from a man aged 55 to 70 who had recovered from COVID-19. The CDR3 runs from the conserved cysteine through the conserved F or W. Each record gives: J gene, clone size, V gene, D gene, CDR3 protein, CDR3 DNA. D genes are given only for firm matches. Not every row has a clone size; where given, it reads once, few, many or a size class.

>TRBJ2-7|-|TRBV10-3|-
CATAGTRSYEQYF
TGTGCCACTGCCGGGACACGGTCCTACGAGCAGTACTTC
>TRBJ2-1|-|TRBV7-6|-
CASSLEAPARGLYNEQFF
TGTGCCAGCAGCTTAGAAGCCCCAGCGCGGGGACTCTACAATGAGCAGTTCTTC
>TRBJ1-2|-|TRBV28|TRBD1
CASRPTGVTGYTF
TGTGCCAGCAGGCCCACAGGGGTGACTGGCTACACCTTC
>TRBJ2-3|-|TRBV4-3|TRBD2
CASSHLAAGDTQYF
TGCGCCAGCAGCCACCTAGCGGCTGGGGATACGCAGTATTTT
>TRBJ1-5|-|TRBV6-2/TRBV6-3|-
CASSYIAGISNQPQHF
TGTGCCAGCAGTTACATCGCAGGGATAAGCAATCAGCCCCAGCATTTT
>TRBJ2-7|few|TRBV3-1/TRBV3-2|TRBD1
CASSAGQGVYEQYF
TGTGCCAGCAGCGCGGGACAGGGAGTCTACGAGCAGTACTTC
>TRBJ1-3|few|TRBV21-1|-
CASTLLEGLDLNSGNTIYF
TGTGCCAGCACCCTCCTGGAGGGTCTCGACCTTAACTCTGGAAACACCATATATTTT
>TRBJ2-5|-|TRBV6-2/TRBV6-3|TRBD2
CASSFSWGSGRARETQYF
TGTGCCAGCAGTTTTTCGTGGGGGAGCGGGAGGGCCCGGGAGACCCAGTACTTC
>TRBJ2-2|-|TRBV27|TRBD2
CASSLILAGGPGELFF
TGTGCCAGCAGTTTAATCCTAGCGGGGGGCCCCGGGGAGCTGTTTTTT
>TRBJ2-1|few|TRBV19|TRBD2
CASSTTGTSGTNEQFF
TGTGCCAGTAGTACCACCGGGACTAGCGGTACTAATGAGCAGTTCTTC
>TRBJ2-4|-|TRBV20-1|-
CSAKRQDIQYF
TGCAGTGCTAAACGACAGGACATTCAGTACTTC
>TRBJ2-1|once|TRBV4-2|-
CASSRGLQRNEQFF
TGTGCCAGCAGCCGAGGCCTTCAAAGAAATGAGCAGTTCTTC
>TRBJ2-3|-|TRBV6-1|-
CASSPRATQYF
TGTGCCAGCAGCCCCCGAGCTACGCAGTATTTT
>TRBJ1-3|-|TRBV5-4|TRBD1
CASSIDRGLSGNTIYF
TGTGCCAGCAGCATTGACAGGGGGCTCTCTGGAAACACCATATATTTT
>TRBJ2-4|-|TRBV18|TRBD2
CASSPSGREAKNIQYF
TGTGCCAGCTCACCCTCGGGGAGGGAAGCCAAAAACATTCAGTACTTC